These 9 T cell receptor beta chains originate from one sample sequenced in a study of T cell responses to AZD1222 COVID-19 vaccine. Repertoires were generated with immunoSEQ multiplex PCR, while TCRdb's copy carries only in-frame clones and drops some. The sample carries about 45,000 clones, roughly 90% recorded once. The sample here was peripheral blood, taken 28 days after the second AZD1222 dose. The receptors were gathered from an adult who received the AZD1222 COVID-19 vaccine.

The V and J genes are TRBV6-5 and TRBJ2-3; D perhaps matches TRBD2 (6 bases). The length of the CDR3 is 14 residues. Deletions cut 10 bases from V and 2 bases from J, with 16 bases between. Per germline, CDR1 MNHEY and CDR2 SVGAGI. CDR3 DNA sequence: TGTGCCATCCAGGCGGGGCCCCTCACAGATACGCAGTATTTT. Translation: CAIQAGPLTDTQYF.

This CDR3 is CASSHPSGRRAGELFF. DNA for the CDR3: TGTGCCAGCAGCCACCCTAGCGGGAGGAGGGCCGGGGAGCTGTTTTTT. The chain recombines TRBV7-9 with TRBJ2-2, with 11 bases aligning to TRBD2. This CDR3 comprises 16 residues. Germline V gene lookup returns CDR1 SEHNR and CDR2 FQNEAQ (reference sequence). V was pared by 5 bases and J by 6 bases, with 8 bases of the junction left unmatched. Drawing the rest from reference TRBV7-9 and TRBJ2-2, the complete variable domain is DTGVSQNPRHKITKRGQNVTFRCDPISEHNRLYWYRQTLGQGPEFLTYFQNEAQLEKSRLLSDRFSAERPKGSFSTLEIQRTEQGDSAMYLCASSHPSGRRAGELFFGEGSRLTVL.

This chain links TRBV19 with TRBJ2-1; D not certain. The CDR3 runs to 12 residues. The V end lost 1 base, the J end lost 7 bases, and 5 bases lay between the germline ends. The germline V gene encodes CDR1 LNHDA and CDR2 SQIVND (reference sequence). This CDR3 is CASSIGLNEQFF. CDR3 nucleotides: TGTGCCAGTAGTATAGGGTTAAATGAGCAGTTCTTC.

The rearrangement links TRBV7-2 to TRBJ2-2; a weak D match, TRBD1 (6 bases). Trimming cost V 5 bases and J 2 bases, with 12 bases left between them. Germline lookup yields CDR1 SGHTA and CDR2 FQGNSA. The CDR3 consists of 15 residues. In DNA form, the CDR3 reads TGTGCCAGCAGCCGGGACACCTTCAACACCGGGGAGCTGTTTTTT. Its protein is CASSRDTFNTGELFF.

This chain uses TRBV16 with TRBJ2-6; 9 bases are shared with TRBD1. V was pared by 3 bases and J by 2 bases, with 8 bases of the junction left unmatched. This CDR3 comprises 18 residues. The V gene's germline CDR1 is KGHSY and CDR2 FQNENV. The CDR3 is CASSQPGTGIPGANVLTF. Here the CDR3 DNA reads TGTGCCAGCAGCCAGCCCGGGACAGGGATTCCTGGGGCCAACGTCCTGACTTTC.

This chain connects TRBV5-1 to TRBJ1-2, with 7 bases identical to TRBD1. V lost 5 bases to trimming and J lost 5 bases; unmatched junction nucleotides: 12. The CDR3 runs 15 residues. Germline CDR1 reads SGHRS; CDR2 reads YFSETQ. The CDR3 loop reads CASRPSTGPGYGYTF. As DNA, the CDR3 is TGCGCCAGCAGACCTTCGACAGGGCCGGGGTATGGCTACACCTTC.

The V call is TRBV12-5, the J call TRBJ2-2; D may match TRBD1 or TRBD2 (6 bases each). Germline assignment: CDR1 LGHNT and CDR2 FRNRAP. Deletions cut 4 bases from V and 6 bases from J, with 18 bases between. CDR3 length: 16 amino acids. CDR3 nucleotides: TGTGCTAGTGGTTCGCGGGACACGAAGGTCCCCGGGGAGCTGTTTTTT. Translation: CASGSRDTKVPGELFF.

The rearrangement joins TRBV4-1 to TRBJ2-3; no definite D call. Germline V gene lookup returns CDR1 MGHRA and CDR2 YSYEKL. This CDR3 comprises 18 residues. Deletions cut 0 bases from V and 4 bases from J, with 20 bases between. The CDR3 region is CASSQDSQRSSGSDTQYF. DNA for the CDR3: TGCGCCAGCAGCCAAGATTCCCAGCGTTCCAGTGGATCAGATACGCAGTATTTT.

J is TRBJ2-5 and V is TRBV12-3 or TRBV12-4; D remains ambiguous. This CDR3 spans 11 amino acids. With 6 bases removed from V and 2 bases from J, the gap between germline ends came to 4 bases. Written as DNA, the CDR3 is TGTGCCAGCAGGGAACAAGAGACCCAGTACTTC. Translation gives CASREQETQYF.